Detailed here is one T cell receptor beta chain. Only a few counts were recorded for this clone. The antigen it recognizes is unknown. Nothing much larger sits one base from this clone, and base qualities are not available. At one collaborating source in Seattle, patients were enrolled during active infection and were followed longitudinally through the course of disease. Collaborating institutions collected whole blood in K2EDTA tubes following their own protocols. For TCRbeta analysis, collaborators shipped samples as frozen whole blood, isolated PBMCs, or DNA extracted from either of those sample types. Its CDR3 holds 14 amino acids, cysteine through phenylalanine. Just CDR3 DNA is preserved here, 42 bases in frame from base 1. The germline V gene sets CDR1 to ENHRY and CDR2 to SYGVKD. Compared with germline, V lacks 0 bases and J lacks 5 bases; bases without a gene match: 3. The sample comes from a study of blood T cell repertoires in COVID-19 (dated by TCRdb to about 2020). For context, the study as a whole: Samples from collaborators originated in the United States, Italy and Spain and spanned both the acute and convalescent phases of COVID-19. The material from the prospective study consisted of cDNA or gDNA derived from T cells, B-cell-depleted T cells, or PBMCs. The dataset comprised deeply sampled blood TCRbeta repertoires from subjects exposed to, actively infected with, or recovered from COVID-19. The repertoires were released in a freely available public database intended as a resource for research on the immune response to SARS-CoV-2. The samples were drawn from the first 160 participants of the ongoing ImmuneRACE study and from 1,200 or so subjects provided by 6 global collaborators. The sample metadata nearly always contained a de-identified subject ID, COVID-19 status, age in years and sex. Where HLA class I and class II types were available, the types were taken from metadata supplied by the sample provider, not from assay-based typing.

Here is what the overall study found, with its caveats: How much clinical and demographic metadata was included differed by source and by participant, and the metadata was provided uncurated.

TCRbeta CDR3 regions were amplified from genomic DNA by means of the immunoSEQ Assay, a bias-controlled multiplex PCR. In the source study's methods: The number of nucleated cells in each sample was estimated from the amplification of reference gene primers within the assay. Sequence reads were collapsed and filtered to measure the absolute abundance of every unique TCRbeta CDR3 rearrangement. For each sample, productive Simpson clonality was calculated as the square root of Simpson's diversity index over productive rearrangements. In its TCRdb copy, this immuneACCESS table keeps in-frame sequences only and misses some clones. Where compared with another copy, unresolved V genes explain less than half of these, and the others have no known cause. V and J calls and clone size come straight from that table; D and trimming were deduced from the DNA. The sample yields 150,000 to 200,000 clones; over 80% were counted once. 5.5% to 8% of the sample is taken by the ten largest.

The sequence was obtained from a woman between 35 and 50 years old with COVID-19, enrolled during active disease. The chain joins TRBV10-3 to TRBJ1-1; 7 central nucleotides agree with TRBD1. The source material was peripheral blood. The CDR3: CAISESQGLTEAFF. The DNA reads TGTGCCATCAGTGAGTCACAGGGGTTGACTGAAGCTTTCTTT.